The rows below give T cell receptor beta chains drawn from one sample of a study of early T cells in non-severe SARS-CoV-2 infection. MiXCR, run by TCRdb on the 5' RACE reads, gives a single entry per CDR3 protein. The table records about 55,000 distinct CDR3 sequences, under 15% of them present only once. The source material was whole blood, sampled at baseline. Receptors were obtained from an adult who was a healthcare worker with PCR-confirmed SARS-CoV-2 infection or an uninfected control (not recorded which). The CDR3 runs from the conserved cysteine through the conserved F or W. Fields, in order: V gene, J gene, CDR3 length, D gene, clone size, CDR3 DNA, CDR3 protein. A D gene is named only where the DNA matches it firmly. Clone size is shown for a subset of rows, as once, few, many or a class of expanded clone.

>TRBV28|TRBJ2-2|12|-|-
TGTGCTGAGGGACCGAACACCGGGGAGCTGTTTTTT
CAEGPNTGELFF
>TRBV3-1|TRBJ2-5|19|-|many
TGTGCCAGCAGCCAAGTAACGTATATTTGGCGGGGGCAACAAGAGACCCAGTACTTC
CASSQVTYIWRGQQETQYF
>TRBV12-3/TRBV12-4|TRBJ2-7|11|-|few
TGTGCCAGCAGTTTAGCAGACAGTCAGTACTTC
CASSLADSQYF
>TRBV18|TRBJ1-2|15|-|-
TGTGCCAGCTCACAACTCTCAACGGGGGCTAATGGCTACACCTTC
CASSQLSTGANGYTF
>TRBV28|TRBJ2-2|16|TRBD1|few
TGTGCCAGCATCATTGCCGGGACAGGGGGGACCGGGGAGCTGTTTTTT
CASIIAGTGGTGELFF
>TRBV29-1|TRBJ1-1|15|-|-
TGCAGCGTTGAAGATCACAAACTCCCGGGGCCTGAAGCTTTCTTT
CSVEDHKLPGPEAFF
>TRBV7-6|TRBJ1-1|14|-|many
TGTGCCAGCAGCTTAGGGTCTGTGGGGACTGAAGCTTTCTTT
CASSLGSVGTEAFF
>TRBV19|TRBJ2-5|14|-|-
TGTGCCAGTAGTAGGTCTAGTTTATGGGAGACCCAGTACTTC
CASSRSSLWETQYF
>TRBV20-1|TRBJ2-1|14|-|few
TGCAGTGCTAGAAATCGGGAGAACTACAATGAGCAGTTCTTC
CSARNRENYNEQFF
>TRBV28|TRBJ2-5|14|-|-
TGTGCCAGCAGTTATACAGGGAAGAAAAAGACCCAGTACTTC
CASSYTGKKKTQYF
>TRBV4-1|TRBJ2-3|12|-|-
TGCGCCAGCAGCCAAGGGGGATATACGCAGTATTTT
CASSQGGYTQYF
>TRBV12-3/TRBV12-4|TRBJ2-1|14|-|-
TGTGCCAGCAGTCCCCAGGGGGGGGCTAATGAGCAGTTCTTC
CASSPQGGANEQFF
>TRBV28|TRBJ1-2|13|-|many
TGTGCCAGCAGTAATACAGCTAACTATGGCTACACCTTC
CASSNTANYGYTF
>TRBV28|TRBJ1-5|12|-|-
TGTGCCAGCAGTAGGGTTTTGCAGCCCCAGCATTTT
CASSRVLQPQHF
>TRBV3-1|TRBJ2-3|19|TRBD2|few
TGTGCCAGCAGCTTTGGACTAGCGGGGGGGCCGGTCGACACAGATACGCAGTATTTT
CASSFGLAGGPVDTDTQYF
>TRBV5-4|TRBJ1-2|13|TRBD1|few
TGTGCCAGCAGCTCAGACAGGGATCGTGGCTACACCTTC
CASSSDRDRGYTF